The source of this T cell receptor (beta chain) is a study of T cell clusters in autoimmune cytopenias. Study findings and constraints: Physiological T cell clusters of healthy donors were apparently absent in primary autoimmune cytopenia patients. A dominant lymphoma-associated repertoire apparently masked the cluster-lack signature in secondary cytopenia versus chronic lymphocytic leukemia.

TRB rearrangements were amplified by touch-down multiplex PCR with mixed TRB-A/B primers. TCRdb reprocessed the multiplex PCR reads and keeps a single row for each CDR3 protein, giving no DNA. The specimen's table records about 3,000 distinct CDR3 sequences. With respect to this clonotype: What it binds is not known.

The CDR3 consists of 13 residues. Per germline, CDR1 MDHEN and CDR2 SYDVKM. TRB amplification used 250 ng of peripheral blood genomic DNA. The material sequenced was peripheral blood. The source is a human donor with an autoimmune cytopenia or autoimmune hepatitis (not recorded which). The chain is built from TRBV28 and TRBJ1-1; TCRdb proposes TRBD1, but this gene call is untestable without DNA. This CDR3 reads CASPGRGNTEAFF.